Included here is one TCR beta chain sequence, with context. No antigen is known for it. This specimen belongs to a study of T cell responses to AZD1222 COVID-19 vaccine. The table came from immunoSEQ multiplex PCR; TCRdb's copy has only in-frame clones and leaves some out. The repertoire consists of some 180,000 clones, with roughly 88% occurring once and the leading ten covering 0.45% to 0.55%. Notes on the study in general: Donor demographics were predominantly white British with a female majority; clonal diversity may be underestimated. Two doses of AZD1222 preceded a rise in Spike-specific TCR breadth and depth.

From germline, CDR1 is KGHDR and CDR2 SFDVKD. The CDR3 is 11 residues long. The V end lost 5 bases, the J end lost 8 bases, and 6 bases lay between the germline ends. The chain employs TRBV24-1 and TRBJ1-3; D is unclear. The receptor was derived from an adult in good health. This specimen was peripheral blood, taken on day 0 of AZD1222 vaccination. CDR3 DNA sequence: TGTGCCACCAGTGCTGGGTACACCATATATTTT. It yields the protein CATSAGYTIYF.